Detailed here is one T cell receptor beta chain. This sample is drawn from a study of blood T cell repertoires in COVID-19. Study-level background: The samples span acute and convalescent COVID-19 from the United States, Italy and Spain.

Between the trimmed V and J ends, which lost 3 bases and 8 bases, there was a span of 7 bases. This CDR3 contains 11 residues. In germline, CDR1 is GTSNPN, CDR2 SVGIG (reference sequence). In the original analysis: The authors estimated nucleated cell counts from reference gene primer amplification. Clones were read by immunoSEQ multiplex PCR, and TCRdb kept only the in-frame ones, dropping some. Clone size and the V and J calls come from that table; the DNA yielded D and trimming. The sample holds tens of thousands of clones, approximately 78% seen once. This sequence joins TRBV30 and TRBJ1-4; no definite D call. This clonotype was obtained from a human donor in a cohort sampled during active COVID-19. The material sequenced was peripheral blood. The DNA of the CDR3 is TGTGCCTGGAGGCTGACAGAAAAACTGTTTTTT. Protein: CAWRLTEKLFF.